This T cell receptor (beta chain) was identified during a study of cytomegalovirus exposure and HLA in healthy donors. The study ran its PCR with 60 Vbeta and 13 Jbeta primers. The protocol was immunoSEQ multiplex PCR, while the TCRdb copy is restricted to in-frame clones and leaves out a portion. Among roughly 96,000 clones listed, roughly 74% were seen once. This clone appeared a few times. V was shortened by 6 bases and J by 9 bases, with 15 bases between the two germline ends. CDR1 MDHEN and CDR2 SYDVKM come from the germline V gene. This CDR3 has 12 amino acids. The gene calls are TRBV28 and TRBJ2-7, with D possibly being TRBD1 (5 bases). The source is a woman between 65 and 79 years old in good health and CMV-seropositive. Sequencing was performed on PBMCs. The CDR3 loop is CASRYIGAAQYF. Written as DNA, the CDR3 is TGTGCCAGCAGATATATAGGGGCGGCGCAGTACTTC.